Shown below are 12 T cell receptor beta chains from a single sample sequenced in a study of cytomegalovirus exposure and HLA in healthy donors. Sequenced by immunoSEQ multiplex PCR; TCRdb stores in-frame clones only, minus some. In the table there are some 200,000 clones, approximately 86% of which are singletons. What was sequenced was PBMCs. These receptors were collected from a man aged 25-45 years in good health and CMV-seropositive.

The chain employs TRBV6-5 and TRBJ2-7; no definite D call. The CDR3 length is 15 residues. Germline loops: CDR1 MNHEY, CDR2 SVGAGI. Deletions cut 0 bases from V and 0 bases from J, with 9 bases between. CDR3 in DNA: TGTGCCAGCAGTTACTCGGCGGCCGCCTCCTACGAGCAGTACTTC. It encodes CASSYSAAASYEQYF.

This clone has a count of ten or more. V and J are TRBV25-1 and TRBJ2-7, with TRBD1 identical over 7 bases. J was trimmed by 5 bases and V by 4 bases; bases with no gene match: 8. CDR1 and CDR2 (germline): MGHDK, SYGVNS. This CDR3 spans 14 amino acids. CDR3 sequence: CASSAIDRANEQYF. The DNA for the CDR3 is TGTGCCAGCAGTGCCATTGACAGGGCGAACGAGCAGTACTTC.

This clone appeared a few times. The genes are TRBV28 and TRBJ2-1; a possible D gene is TRBD2 (5 bases). Trimming shortened V by 5 bases and J by 9 bases, and 38 bases separated the two germline ends. Germline V gives CDR1 MDHEN, CDR2 SYDVKM. This CDR3 has 21 amino acids. The DNA of the CDR3 is TGTGCCAGCAGTCGCAGTCCCTTATTAGGGAGTAAGTTCGGTACAATGGGTGAGCAGTTCTTC. Translating gives CASSRSPLLGSKFGTMGEQFF.

The rearrangement joins TRBV7-6 to TRBJ2-5; D gene uncertain. V lost 5 bases and J 5 bases, leaving 15 bases between the germline ends. The length of the CDR3 is 14 residues. Looked up from germline, CDR1 is SGHVS and CDR2 is FNYEAQ. The CDR3 bases are TGTGCCAGCAGCCCAACTCGTACAGTCGAGACCCAGTACTTC. Amino acid sequence: CASSPTRTVETQYF. Full variable domain (rest looked up from reference TRBV7-6 and TRBJ2-5): GAGVSQSPRYKVTKRGQDVALRCDPISGHVSLYWYRQALGQGPEFLTYFNYEAQQDKSGLPNDRFSAERPEGSISTLTIQRTEQRDSAMYRCASSPTRTVETQYFGPGTRLLVL.

The chain has TRBV2 and TRBJ1-2; the D gene is possibly TRBD1 (5 bases). Germline CDR1 and CDR2: SNHLY and FYNNEI. Between the trimmed V and J ends, which lost 9 bases and 13 bases, there was a span of 15 bases. The CDR3 loop spans 10 amino acids. The CDR3 nucleotides read TGTGCCAGTAGGGACGTGCCTTGCACCTTC. Translation: CASRDVPCTF.

CDR3 nucleotide sequence: TGTGCCAGCAGATACCGGGACGGCAACACCGGGGAGCTGTTTTTT. This codes for CASRYRDGNTGELFF. The genes are TRBV7-9 and TRBJ2-2; D may correspond to TRBD1 or TRBD2 (5 bases each). The CDR3 has 15 amino acids. CDR1 and CDR2 from the germline V gene are SEHNR and FQNEAQ (reference sequence). Trimming stripped 6 bases from V and 2 bases from J, with 13 bases between.

The rearrangement links TRBV30 to TRBJ1-1, with D perhaps matching TRBD1 (6 bases). Per the germline V gene, CDR1 is GTSNPN and CDR2 is SVGIG (reference sequence). With 6 bases removed from V and 4 bases from J, the gap between germline ends came to 15 bases. The CDR3 contains 13 residues. CDR3 loop: CACYRAASTEAFF. The CDR3 DNA reads as TGTGCCTGTTACAGGGCGGCAAGCACTGAAGCTTTCTTT.

V and J are TRBV29-1 and TRBJ2-5, with D hard to call. Per germline, CDR1 SQVTM and CDR2 ANQGSEA. Trimming pared 8 bases from V and 4 bases from J, leaving 14 bases between. The CDR3 length is 12 residues. Here the CDR3 reads CSLSGIGETQYF. CDR3 DNA sequence: TGCAGCCTCTCGGGTATTGGAGAGACCCAGTACTTC.

The CDR3 DNA is TGTGCCAGCAGCCTTAGCGGAGGACTAAGCTACGAGCAGTACTTC. Translating gives CASSLSGGLSYEQYF. The chain links TRBV5-5 to TRBJ2-7; D perhaps matches TRBD2 (6 bases). This CDR3 is 15 amino acids long. V shed 4 bases and J shed 3 bases, with 17 bases lying between them. Germline values: CDR1 SGHKS, CDR2 YYEKEE (reference sequence).

V is TRBV6-6 and J is TRBJ2-5, with D possibly TRBD2 on 5 matching bases. Germline-derived CDR1 and CDR2 are MNHNY and SVGAGI (reference sequence). This CDR3 is 14 amino acids long. Trimming pared 5 bases from V and 1 base from J, leaving 11 bases between. The CDR3 here is CASSLARAQETQYF. The CDR3 bases are TGTGCCAGCAGTCTAGCTAGGGCCCAAGAGACCCAGTACTTC.

The chain uses TRBV7-6 and TRBJ2-7; possible D gene TRBD2, 6 bases. V was clipped by 2 bases and J by 7 bases, with 6 bases between them. CDR3 length: 11 amino acids. Germline V gene sequence: CDR1 SGHVS, CDR2 FNYEAQ. The CDR3 region is CASSLRGEQYF. The CDR3 DNA is TGTGCCAGCAGCTTACGGGGGGAGCAGTACTTC.

The gene calls are TRBV4-1 and TRBJ1-2; 7 bases line up with TRBD1. The CDR3 contains 13 residues. Germline lookup yields CDR1 MGHRA and CDR2 YSYEKL. With V trimmed by 2 bases and J by 8 bases, 5 bases remained unmatched. The CDR3 nucleotides are TGCGCCAGCAGCCAAACAGGGGCCGGGGGCTACACCTTC. This encodes CASSQTGAGGYTF.